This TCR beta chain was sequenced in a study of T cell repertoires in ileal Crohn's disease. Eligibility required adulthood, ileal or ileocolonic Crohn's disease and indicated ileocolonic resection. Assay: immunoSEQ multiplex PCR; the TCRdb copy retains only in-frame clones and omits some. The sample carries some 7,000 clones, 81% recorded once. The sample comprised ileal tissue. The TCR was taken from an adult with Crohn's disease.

DNA of the CDR3: TGTGCCTGGAGTGCCTCGCCCAGTTTCGGGGAGCTGTTTTTT. Translation: CAWSASPSFGELFF. The J gene is TRBJ2-2, the V gene TRBV30; D not certain. Germline-derived CDR1 and CDR2 are GTSNPN and SVGIG (reference sequence). CDR3 size: 14 residues. The V end lost 1 base, the J end lost 7 bases, and 13 bases lay between the germline ends.